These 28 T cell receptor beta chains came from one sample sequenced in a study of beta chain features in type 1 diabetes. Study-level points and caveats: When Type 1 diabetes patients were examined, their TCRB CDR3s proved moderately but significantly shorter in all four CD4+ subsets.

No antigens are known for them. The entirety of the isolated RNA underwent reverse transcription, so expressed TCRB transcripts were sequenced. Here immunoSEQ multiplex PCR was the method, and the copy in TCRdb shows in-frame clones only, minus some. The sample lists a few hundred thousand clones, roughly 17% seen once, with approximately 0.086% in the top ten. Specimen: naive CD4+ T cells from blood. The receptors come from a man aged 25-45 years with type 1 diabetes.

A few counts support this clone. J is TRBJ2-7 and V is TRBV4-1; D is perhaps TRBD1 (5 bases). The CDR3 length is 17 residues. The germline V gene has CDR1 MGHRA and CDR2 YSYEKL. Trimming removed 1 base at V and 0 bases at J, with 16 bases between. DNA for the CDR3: TGCGCCAGCAGCCAAGGCGGAAGGTCAGACAGCTCCTACGAGCAGTACTTC. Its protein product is CASSQGGRSDSSYEQYF.

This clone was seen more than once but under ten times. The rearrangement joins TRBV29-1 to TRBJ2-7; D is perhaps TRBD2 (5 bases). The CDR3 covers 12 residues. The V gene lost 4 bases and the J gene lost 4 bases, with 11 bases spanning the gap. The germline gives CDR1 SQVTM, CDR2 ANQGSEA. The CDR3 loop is CSVGVTGYEQYF. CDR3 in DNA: TGCAGCGTTGGAGTGACGGGGTACGAGCAGTACTTC.

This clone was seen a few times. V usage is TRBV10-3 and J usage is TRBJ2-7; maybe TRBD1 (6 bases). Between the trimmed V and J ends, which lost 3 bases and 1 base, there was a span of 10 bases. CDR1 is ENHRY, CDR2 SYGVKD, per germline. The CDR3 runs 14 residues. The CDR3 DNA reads TGTGCCATCAGTGAAAGGACAGAATCCTACGAGCAGTACTTC. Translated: CAISERTESYEQYF.

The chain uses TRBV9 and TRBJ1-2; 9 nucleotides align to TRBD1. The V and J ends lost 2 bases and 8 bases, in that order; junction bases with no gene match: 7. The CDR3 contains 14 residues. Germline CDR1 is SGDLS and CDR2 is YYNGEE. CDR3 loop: CASSVGGQGRGYTF. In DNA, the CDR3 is TGTGCCAGCAGCGTCGGGGGACAGGGACGCGGCTACACCTTC.

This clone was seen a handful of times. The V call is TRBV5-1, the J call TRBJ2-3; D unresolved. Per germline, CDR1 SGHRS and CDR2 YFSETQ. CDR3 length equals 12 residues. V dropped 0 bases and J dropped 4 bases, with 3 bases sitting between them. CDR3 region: CASSLASDTQYF. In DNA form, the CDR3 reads TGCGCCAGCAGCTTGGCTTCAGATACGCAGTATTTT.

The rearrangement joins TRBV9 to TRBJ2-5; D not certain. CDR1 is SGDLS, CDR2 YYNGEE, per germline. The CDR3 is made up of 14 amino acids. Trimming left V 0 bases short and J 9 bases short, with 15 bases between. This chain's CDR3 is CASSVAPAEGAQYF. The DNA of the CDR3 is TGTGCCAGCAGCGTAGCCCCTGCCGAAGGAGCCCAGTACTTC. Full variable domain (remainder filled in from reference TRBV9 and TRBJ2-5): DSGVTQTPKHLITATGQRVTLRCSPRSGDLSVYWYQQSLDQGLQFLIQYYNGEERAKGNILERFSAQQFPDLHSELNLSSLELGDSALYFCASSVAPAEGAQYFGPGTRLLVL.

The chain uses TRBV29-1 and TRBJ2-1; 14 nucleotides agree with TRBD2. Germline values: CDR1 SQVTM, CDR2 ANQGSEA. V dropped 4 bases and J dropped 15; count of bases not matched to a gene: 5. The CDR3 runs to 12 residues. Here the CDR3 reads CSVVTSGRAAFF. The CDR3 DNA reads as TGCAGCGTTGTGACTAGCGGGAGGGCAGCGTTCTTC.

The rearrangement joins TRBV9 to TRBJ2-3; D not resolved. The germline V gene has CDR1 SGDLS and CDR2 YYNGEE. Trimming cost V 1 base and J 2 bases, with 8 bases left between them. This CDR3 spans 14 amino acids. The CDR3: CASSVSAFTDTQYF. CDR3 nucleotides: TGTGCCAGCAGCGTATCGGCGTTCACAGATACGCAGTATTTT.

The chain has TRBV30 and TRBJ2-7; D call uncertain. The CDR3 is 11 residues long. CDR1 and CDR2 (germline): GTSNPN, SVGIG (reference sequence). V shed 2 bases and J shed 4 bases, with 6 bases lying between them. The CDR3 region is CAWSSRYEQYF. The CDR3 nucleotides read TGTGCCTGGAGTTCCCGTTACGAGCAGTACTTC.

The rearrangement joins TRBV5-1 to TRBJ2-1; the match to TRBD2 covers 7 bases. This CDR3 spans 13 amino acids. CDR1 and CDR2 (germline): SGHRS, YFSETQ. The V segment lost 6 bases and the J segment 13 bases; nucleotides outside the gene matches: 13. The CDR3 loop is CASIPITSGEQFF. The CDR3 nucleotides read TGCGCCAGCATACCAATTACAAGCGGGGAACAGTTCTTC.

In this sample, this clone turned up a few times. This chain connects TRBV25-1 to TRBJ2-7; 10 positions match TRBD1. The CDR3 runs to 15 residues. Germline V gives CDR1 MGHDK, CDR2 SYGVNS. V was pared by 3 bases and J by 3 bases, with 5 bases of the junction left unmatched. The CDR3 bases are TGTGCCAGCAGTGATCCCGGGACAGGGGTCTACGAGCAGTACTTC. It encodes CASSDPGTGVYEQYF.

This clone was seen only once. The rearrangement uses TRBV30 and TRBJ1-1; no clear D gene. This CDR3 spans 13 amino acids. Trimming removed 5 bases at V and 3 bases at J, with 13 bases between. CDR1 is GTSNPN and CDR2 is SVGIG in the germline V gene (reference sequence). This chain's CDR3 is CAWGPHGDTEAFF. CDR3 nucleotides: TGTGCCTGGGGACCCCACGGAGACACTGAAGCTTTCTTT.

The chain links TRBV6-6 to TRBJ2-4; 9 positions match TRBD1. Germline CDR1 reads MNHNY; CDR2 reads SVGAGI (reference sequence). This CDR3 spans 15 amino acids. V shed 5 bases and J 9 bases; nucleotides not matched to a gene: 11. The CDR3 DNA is TGTGCCAGCAGTGACCGGGACAGGGTGTCCGGCATTCAGTACTTC. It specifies CASSDRDRVSGIQYF.

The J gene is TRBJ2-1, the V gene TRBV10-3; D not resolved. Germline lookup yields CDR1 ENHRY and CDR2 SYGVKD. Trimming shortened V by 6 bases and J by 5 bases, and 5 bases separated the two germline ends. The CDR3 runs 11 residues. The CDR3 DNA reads TGTGCCATCAGCCTGGACAATGAGCAGTTCTTC. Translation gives CAISLDNEQFF.

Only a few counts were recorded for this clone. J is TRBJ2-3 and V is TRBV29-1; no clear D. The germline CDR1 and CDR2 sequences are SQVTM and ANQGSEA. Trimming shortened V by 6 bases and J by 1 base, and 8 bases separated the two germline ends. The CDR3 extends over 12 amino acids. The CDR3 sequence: CSVWIRTDTQYF. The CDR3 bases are TGCAGCGTGTGGATCCGCACAGATACGCAGTATTTT.

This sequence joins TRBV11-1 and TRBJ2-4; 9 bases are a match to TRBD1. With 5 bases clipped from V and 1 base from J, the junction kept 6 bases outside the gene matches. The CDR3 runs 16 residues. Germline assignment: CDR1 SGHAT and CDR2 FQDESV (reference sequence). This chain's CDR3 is CASSQTGTGAKNIQYF. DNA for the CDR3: TGTGCCAGCAGCCAGACCGGGACAGGGGCCAAAAACATTCAGTACTTC.

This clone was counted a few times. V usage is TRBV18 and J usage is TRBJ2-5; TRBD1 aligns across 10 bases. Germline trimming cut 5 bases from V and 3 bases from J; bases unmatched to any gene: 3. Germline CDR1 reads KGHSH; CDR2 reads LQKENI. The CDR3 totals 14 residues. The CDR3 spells CASSSGTGEETQYF. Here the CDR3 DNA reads TGTGCCAGCTCATCAGGGACAGGGGAAGAGACCCAGTACTTC.

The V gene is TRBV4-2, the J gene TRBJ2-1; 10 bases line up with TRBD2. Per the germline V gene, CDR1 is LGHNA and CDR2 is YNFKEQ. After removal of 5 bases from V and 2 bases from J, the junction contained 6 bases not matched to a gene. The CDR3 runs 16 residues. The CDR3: CASSTRAGGAYNEQFF. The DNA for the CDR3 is TGTGCCAGCAGCACCCGAGCGGGAGGGGCCTACAATGAGCAGTTCTTC.

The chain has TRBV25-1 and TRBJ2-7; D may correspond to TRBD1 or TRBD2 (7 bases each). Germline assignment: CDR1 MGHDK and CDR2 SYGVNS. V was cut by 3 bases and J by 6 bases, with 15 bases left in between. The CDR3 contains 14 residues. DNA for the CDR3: TGTGCCAGCAGTGACTCCAGGGGGAGGGGCGAGCAGTACTTC. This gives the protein CASSDSRGRGEQYF.

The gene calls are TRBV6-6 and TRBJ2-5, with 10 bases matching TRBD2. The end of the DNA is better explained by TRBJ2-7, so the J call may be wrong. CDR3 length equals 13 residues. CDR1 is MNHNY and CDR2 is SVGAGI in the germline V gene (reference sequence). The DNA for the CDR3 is TGTGCCAGCTCTCTAGCGGGAGCACACGAGCAGTACTTC. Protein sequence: CASSLAGAHEQYF.

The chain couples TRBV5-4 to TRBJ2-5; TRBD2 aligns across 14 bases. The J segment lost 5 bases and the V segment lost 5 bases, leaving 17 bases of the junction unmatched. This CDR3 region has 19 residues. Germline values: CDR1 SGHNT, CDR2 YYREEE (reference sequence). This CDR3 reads CASRTTGTSGSFSQETQYF. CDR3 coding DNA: TGTGCCAGCAGGACGACCGGGACTAGCGGGAGTTTTTCTCAGGAGACCCAGTACTTC. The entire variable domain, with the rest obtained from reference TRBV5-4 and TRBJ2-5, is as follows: ETGVTQSPTHLIKTRGQQVTLRCSSQSGHNTVSWYQQALGQGPQFIFQYYREEENGRGNFPPRFSGLQFPNYSSELNVNALELDDSALYLCASRTTGTSGSFSQETQYFGPGTRLLVL.

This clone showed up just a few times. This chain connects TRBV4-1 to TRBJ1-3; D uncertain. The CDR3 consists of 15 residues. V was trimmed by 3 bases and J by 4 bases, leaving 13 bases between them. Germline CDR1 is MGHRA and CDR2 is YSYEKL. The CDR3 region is CASSHPRLVGNTIYF. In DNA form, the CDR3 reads TGCGCCAGCAGCCACCCAAGGCTAGTCGGAAACACCATATATTTT.

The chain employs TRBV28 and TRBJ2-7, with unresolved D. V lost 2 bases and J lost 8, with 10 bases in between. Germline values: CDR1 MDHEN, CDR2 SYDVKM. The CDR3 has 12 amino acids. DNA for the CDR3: TGTGCCAGCAGTTTACCCAACGTACAGCAGTACTTC. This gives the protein CASSLPNVQQYF. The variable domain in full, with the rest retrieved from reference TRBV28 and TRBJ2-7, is DVKVTQSSRYLVKRTGEKVFLECVQDMDHENMFWYRQDPGLGLRLIYFSYDVKMKEKGDIPEGYSVSREKKERFSLILESASTNQTSMYLCASSLPNVQQYFGPGTRLTVT.

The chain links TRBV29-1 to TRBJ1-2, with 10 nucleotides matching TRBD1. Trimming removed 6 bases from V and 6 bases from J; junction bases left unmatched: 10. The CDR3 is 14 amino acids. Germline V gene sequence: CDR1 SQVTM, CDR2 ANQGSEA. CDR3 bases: TGCAGCGTCGTGGTGACAGGGGGCGCCGATGGCTACACCTTC. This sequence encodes CSVVVTGGADGYTF.

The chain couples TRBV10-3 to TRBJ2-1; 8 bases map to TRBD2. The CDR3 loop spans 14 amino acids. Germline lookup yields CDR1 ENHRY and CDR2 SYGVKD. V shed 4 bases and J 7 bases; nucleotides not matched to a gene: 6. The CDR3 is CAISVRERENEQFF. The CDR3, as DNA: TGTGCCATCAGTGTCCGCGAGCGGGAGAATGAGCAGTTCTTC.

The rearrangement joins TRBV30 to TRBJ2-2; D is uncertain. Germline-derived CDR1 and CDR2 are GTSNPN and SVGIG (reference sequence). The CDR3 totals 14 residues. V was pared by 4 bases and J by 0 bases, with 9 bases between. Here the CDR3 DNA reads TGTGCCTGGATTGGTCTAGCGAACACCGGGGAGCTGTTTTTT. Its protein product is CAWIGLANTGELFF.

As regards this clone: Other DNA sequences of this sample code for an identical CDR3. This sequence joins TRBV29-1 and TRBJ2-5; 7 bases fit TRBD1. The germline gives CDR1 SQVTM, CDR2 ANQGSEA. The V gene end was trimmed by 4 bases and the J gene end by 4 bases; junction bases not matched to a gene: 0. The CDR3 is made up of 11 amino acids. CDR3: CSVGQGETQYF. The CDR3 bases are TGCAGCGTTGGACAGGGAGAGACCCAGTACTTC.

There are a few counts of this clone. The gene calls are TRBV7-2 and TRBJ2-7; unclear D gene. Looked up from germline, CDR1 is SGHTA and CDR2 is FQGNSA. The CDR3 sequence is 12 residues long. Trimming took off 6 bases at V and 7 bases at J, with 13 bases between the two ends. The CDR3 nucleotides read TGTGCCAGCAGTCCACCCCGACGGGAGCAGTACTTC. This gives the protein CASSPPRREQYF. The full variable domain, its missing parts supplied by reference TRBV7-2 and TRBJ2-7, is GAGVSQSPSNKVTEKGKDVELRCDPISGHTALYWYRQSLGQGLEFLIYFQGNSAPDKSGLPSDRFSAERTGGSVSTLTIQRTQQEDSAVYLCASSPPRREQYFGPGTRLTVT.